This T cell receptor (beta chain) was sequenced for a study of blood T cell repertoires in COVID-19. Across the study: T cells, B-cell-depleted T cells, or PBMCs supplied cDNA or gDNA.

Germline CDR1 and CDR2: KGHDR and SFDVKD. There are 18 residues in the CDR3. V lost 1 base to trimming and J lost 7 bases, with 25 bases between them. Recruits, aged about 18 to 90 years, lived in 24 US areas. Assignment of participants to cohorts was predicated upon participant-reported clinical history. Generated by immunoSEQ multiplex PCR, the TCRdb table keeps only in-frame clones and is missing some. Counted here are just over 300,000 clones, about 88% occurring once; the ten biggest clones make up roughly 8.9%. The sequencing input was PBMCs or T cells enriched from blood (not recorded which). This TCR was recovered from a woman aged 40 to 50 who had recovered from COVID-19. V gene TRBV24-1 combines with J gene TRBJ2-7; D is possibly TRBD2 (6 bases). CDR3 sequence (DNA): TGTGCCACCAGTGATTTCGGGGCTATGGGACTTCCTAAGGGGGAGCAGTACTTC. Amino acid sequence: CATSDFGAMGLPKGEQYF.